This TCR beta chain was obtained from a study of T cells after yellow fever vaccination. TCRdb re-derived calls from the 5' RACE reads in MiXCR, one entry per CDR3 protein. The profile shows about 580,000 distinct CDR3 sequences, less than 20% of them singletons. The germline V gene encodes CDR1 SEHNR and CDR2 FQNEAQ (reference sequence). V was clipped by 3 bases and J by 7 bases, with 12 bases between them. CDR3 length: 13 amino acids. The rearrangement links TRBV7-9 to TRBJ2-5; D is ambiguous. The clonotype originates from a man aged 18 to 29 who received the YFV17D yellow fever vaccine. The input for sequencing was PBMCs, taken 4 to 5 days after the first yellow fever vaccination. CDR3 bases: TGTGCCAGCAGCTTCCCGGATCGAGCGACCCAGTACTTC. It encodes CASSFPDRATQYF.